This T cell receptor (beta chain) was captured by sequencing in a study of cytomegalovirus exposure and HLA in healthy donors. The CDR3 is made up of 15 amino acids. Germline lookup yields CDR1 MNHNY and CDR2 SVGAGI (reference sequence). J was trimmed by 1 base and V by 7 bases; bases with no gene match: 6. PCR was performed using 60 Vbeta and 13 Jbeta primers. Clones were read by immunoSEQ multiplex PCR, and TCRdb kept only the in-frame ones, dropping some. The sample has around 200,000 clones, approximately 80% seen once. V and J are TRBV6-6 and TRBJ2-3; 9 bases align to TRBD2. Sequencing used PBMCs. The receptor was isolated from a woman in her fifties or sixties in good health and CMV-seropositive. CDR3 region: CASTERGAGTDTQYF. The CDR3 DNA is TGTGCCAGCACCGAGCGGGGGGCCGGCACAGATACGCAGTATTTT.